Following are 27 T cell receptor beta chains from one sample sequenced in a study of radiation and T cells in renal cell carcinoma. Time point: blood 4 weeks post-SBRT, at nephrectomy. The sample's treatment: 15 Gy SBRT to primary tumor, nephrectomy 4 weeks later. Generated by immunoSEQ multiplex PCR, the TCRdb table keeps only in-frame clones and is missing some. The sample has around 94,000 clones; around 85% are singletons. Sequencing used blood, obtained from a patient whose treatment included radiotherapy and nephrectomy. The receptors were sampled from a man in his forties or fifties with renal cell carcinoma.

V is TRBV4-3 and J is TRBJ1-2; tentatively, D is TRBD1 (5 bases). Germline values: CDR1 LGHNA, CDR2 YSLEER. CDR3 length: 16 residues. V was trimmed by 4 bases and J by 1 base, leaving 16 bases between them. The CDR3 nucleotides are TGCGCCAGCAGCCCGTACTCGGGACTGCTTAACTATGGCTACACCTTC. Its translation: CASSPYSGLLNYGYTF.

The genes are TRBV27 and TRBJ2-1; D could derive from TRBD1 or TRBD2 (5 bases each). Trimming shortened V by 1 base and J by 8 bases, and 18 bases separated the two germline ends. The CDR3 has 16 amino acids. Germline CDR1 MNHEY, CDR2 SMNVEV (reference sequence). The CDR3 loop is CASSLLTDRVGDEQFF. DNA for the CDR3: TGTGCCAGCAGTTTATTGACGGATAGAGTGGGGGATGAGCAGTTCTTC.

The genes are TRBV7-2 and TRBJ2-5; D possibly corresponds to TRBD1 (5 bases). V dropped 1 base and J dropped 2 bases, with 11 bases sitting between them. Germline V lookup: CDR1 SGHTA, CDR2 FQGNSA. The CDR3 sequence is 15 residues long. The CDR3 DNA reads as TGTGCCAGCAGCTTAGTGGGGTCAGGGCAAGAGACCCAGTACTTC. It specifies CASSLVGSGQETQYF.

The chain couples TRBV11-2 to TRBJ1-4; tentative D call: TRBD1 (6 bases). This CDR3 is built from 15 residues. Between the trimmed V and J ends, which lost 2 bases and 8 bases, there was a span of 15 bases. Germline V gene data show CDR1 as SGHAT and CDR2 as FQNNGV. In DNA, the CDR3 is TGTGCCAGCAGCTTATGGGGGGCGCGCCGCGAAAAACTGTTTTTT. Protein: CASSLWGARREKLFF.

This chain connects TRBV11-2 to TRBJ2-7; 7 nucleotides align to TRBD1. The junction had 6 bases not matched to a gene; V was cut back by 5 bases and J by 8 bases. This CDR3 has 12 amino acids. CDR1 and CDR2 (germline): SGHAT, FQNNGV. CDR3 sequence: CASSPRTGQQYF. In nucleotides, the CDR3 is TGTGCCAGCAGCCCCAGGACAGGTCAGCAGTACTTC.

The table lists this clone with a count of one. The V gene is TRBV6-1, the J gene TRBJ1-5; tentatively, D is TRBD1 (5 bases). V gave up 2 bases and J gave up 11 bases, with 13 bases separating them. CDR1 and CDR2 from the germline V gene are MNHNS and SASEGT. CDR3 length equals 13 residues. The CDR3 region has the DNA TGTGCCAGCAGTGAATCCCGGGGGGGGGCCCAGCATTTT. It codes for CASSESRGGAQHF.

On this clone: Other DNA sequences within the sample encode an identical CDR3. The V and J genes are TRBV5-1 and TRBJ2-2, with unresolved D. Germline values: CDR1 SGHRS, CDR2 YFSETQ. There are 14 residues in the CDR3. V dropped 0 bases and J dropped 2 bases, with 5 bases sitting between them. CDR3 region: CASSLAQNTGELFF. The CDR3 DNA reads TGCGCCAGCAGCTTGGCTCAAAACACCGGGGAGCTGTTTTTT.

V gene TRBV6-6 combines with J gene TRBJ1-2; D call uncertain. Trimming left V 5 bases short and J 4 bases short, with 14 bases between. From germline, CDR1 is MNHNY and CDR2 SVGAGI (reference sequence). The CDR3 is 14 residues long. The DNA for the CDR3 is TGTGCCAGCAGTCACGAAGAGGAACGCTATGGCTACACCTTC. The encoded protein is CASSHEEERYGYTF.

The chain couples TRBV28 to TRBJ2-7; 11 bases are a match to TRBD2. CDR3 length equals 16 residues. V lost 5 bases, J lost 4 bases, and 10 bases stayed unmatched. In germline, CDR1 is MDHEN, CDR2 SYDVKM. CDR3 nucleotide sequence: TGTGCCAGCAGTCCCAGGACTAGCGGGTTCAGTTACGAGCAGTACTTC. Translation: CASSPRTSGFSYEQYF.

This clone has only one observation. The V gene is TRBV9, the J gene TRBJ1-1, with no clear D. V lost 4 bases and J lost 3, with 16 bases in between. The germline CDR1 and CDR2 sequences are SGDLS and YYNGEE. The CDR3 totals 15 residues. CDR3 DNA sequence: TGTGCCAGCAGCCCCCGACGAGGATCTTACACTGAAGCTTTCTTT. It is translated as CASSPRRGSYTEAFF.

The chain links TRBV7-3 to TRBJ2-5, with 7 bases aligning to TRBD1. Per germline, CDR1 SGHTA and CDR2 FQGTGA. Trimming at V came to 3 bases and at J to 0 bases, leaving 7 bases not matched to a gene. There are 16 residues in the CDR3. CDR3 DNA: TGTGCCAGCAGCTTGACAGGGTCCTTCAACCAAGAGACCCAGTACTTC. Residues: CASSLTGSFNQETQYF.

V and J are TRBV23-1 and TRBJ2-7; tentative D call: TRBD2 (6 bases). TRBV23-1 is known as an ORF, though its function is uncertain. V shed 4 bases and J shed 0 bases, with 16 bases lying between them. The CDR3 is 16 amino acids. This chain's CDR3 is CASSRRPGLFSYEQYF. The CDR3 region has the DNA TGCGCCAGCAGTCGGCGGCCGGGACTGTTCTCCTACGAGCAGTACTTC.

CDR3 sequence reads: CASSFRTGGYEQYF. CDR3 nucleotides: TGCGCCAGCAGCTTCCGGACAGGGGGCTACGAGCAGTACTTC. This chain joins TRBV5-1 and TRBJ2-7, with 10 bases that match TRBD1. CDR1 is SGHRS and CDR2 is YFSETQ in the germline V gene. Trimming removed 2 bases from V and 3 bases from J; junction bases left unmatched: 2. CDR3 size: 14 residues.

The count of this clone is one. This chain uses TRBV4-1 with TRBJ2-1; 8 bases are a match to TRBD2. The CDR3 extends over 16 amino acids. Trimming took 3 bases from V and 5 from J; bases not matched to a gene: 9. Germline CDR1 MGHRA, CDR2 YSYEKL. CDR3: CASSQLSGGWNNEQFF. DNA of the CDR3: TGCGCCAGCAGCCAGCTTTCGGGAGGGTGGAACAATGAGCAGTTCTTC.

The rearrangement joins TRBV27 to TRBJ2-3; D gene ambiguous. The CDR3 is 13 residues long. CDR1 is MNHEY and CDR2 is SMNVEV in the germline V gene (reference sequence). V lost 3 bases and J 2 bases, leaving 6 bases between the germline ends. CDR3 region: CASSFDNTDTQYF. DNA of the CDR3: TGTGCCAGCAGTTTTGATAACACAGATACGCAGTATTTT.

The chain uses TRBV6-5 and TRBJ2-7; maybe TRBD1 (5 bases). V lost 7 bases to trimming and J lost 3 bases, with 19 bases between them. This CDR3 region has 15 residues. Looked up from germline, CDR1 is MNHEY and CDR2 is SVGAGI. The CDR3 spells CASKPEGHAFYEQYF. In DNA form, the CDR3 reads TGTGCCAGCAAACCAGAAGGACACGCTTTCTACGAGCAGTACTTC.

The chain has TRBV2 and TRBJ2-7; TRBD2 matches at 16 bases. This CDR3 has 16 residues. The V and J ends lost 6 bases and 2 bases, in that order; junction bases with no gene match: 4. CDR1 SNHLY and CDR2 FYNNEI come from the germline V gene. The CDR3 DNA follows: TGTGCCAGCAGGTCCGGGACTAGCGGGGGGGCCTACGAGCAGTACTTC. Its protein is CASRSGTSGGAYEQYF.

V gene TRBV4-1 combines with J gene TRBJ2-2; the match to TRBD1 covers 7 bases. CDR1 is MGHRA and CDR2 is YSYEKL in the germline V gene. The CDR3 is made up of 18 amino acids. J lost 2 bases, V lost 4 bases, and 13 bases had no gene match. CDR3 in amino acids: CASSPTEIRGTNTGELFF. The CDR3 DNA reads TGCGCCAGCAGCCCCACAGAGATCAGGGGGACCAACACCGGGGAGCTGTTTTTT.

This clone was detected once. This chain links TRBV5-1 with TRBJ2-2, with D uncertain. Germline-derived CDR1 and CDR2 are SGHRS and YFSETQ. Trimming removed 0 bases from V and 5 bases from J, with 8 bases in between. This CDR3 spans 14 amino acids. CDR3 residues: CASSLAGQTGELFF. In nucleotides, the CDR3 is TGCGCCAGCAGCTTGGCCGGGCAGACCGGGGAGCTGTTTTTT.

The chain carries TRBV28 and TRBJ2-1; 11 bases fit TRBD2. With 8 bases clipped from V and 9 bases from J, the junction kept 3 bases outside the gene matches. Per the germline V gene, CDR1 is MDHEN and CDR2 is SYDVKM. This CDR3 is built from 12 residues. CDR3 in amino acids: CASSLAGVEQFF. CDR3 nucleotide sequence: TGTGCCAGCTCACTAGCGGGAGTTGAGCAGTTCTTC.

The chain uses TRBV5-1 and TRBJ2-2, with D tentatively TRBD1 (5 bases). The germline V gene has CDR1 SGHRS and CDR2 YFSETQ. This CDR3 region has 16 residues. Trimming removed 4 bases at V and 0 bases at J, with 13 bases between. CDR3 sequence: CASSEVKGSNTGELFF. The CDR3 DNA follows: TGCGCCAGCAGCGAAGTGAAGGGGTCGAACACCGGGGAGCTGTTTTTT.

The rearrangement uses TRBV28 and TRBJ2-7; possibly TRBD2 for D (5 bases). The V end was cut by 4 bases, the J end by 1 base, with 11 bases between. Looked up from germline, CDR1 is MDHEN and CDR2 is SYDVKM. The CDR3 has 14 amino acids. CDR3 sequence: CASSSLGASYEQYF. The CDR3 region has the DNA TGTGCCAGCAGTTCCCTGGGAGCTTCCTACGAGCAGTACTTC.

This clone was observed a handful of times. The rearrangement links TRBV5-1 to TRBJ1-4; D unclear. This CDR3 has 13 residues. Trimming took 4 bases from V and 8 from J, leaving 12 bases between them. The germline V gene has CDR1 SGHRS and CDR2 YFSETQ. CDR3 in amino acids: CASSLEGDEKLFF. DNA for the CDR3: TGCGCCAGCAGCCTTGAGGGTGACGAAAAACTGTTTTTT.

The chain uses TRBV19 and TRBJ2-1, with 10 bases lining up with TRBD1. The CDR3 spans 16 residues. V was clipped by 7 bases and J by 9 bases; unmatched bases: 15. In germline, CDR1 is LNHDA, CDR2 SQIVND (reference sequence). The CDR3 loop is CASIPTGGFFIGEQFF. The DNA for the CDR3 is TGTGCCAGTATTCCGACAGGGGGCTTCTTTATTGGTGAGCAGTTCTTC.

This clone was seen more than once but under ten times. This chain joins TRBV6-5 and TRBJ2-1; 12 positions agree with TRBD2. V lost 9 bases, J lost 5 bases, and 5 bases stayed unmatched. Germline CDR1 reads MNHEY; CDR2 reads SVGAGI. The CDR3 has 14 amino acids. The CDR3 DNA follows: TGTGCCAGTTACCGACTAGCGGGAGACAATGAGCAGTTCTTC. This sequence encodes CASYRLAGDNEQFF.

The CDR3 DNA reads as TGCGCCAGCAGCTTGGGAGGCAGGGTGGCCACTGAAGCTTTCTTT. Translation: CASSLGGRVATEAFF. The chain has TRBV5-1 and TRBJ1-1, with D perhaps TRBD1 (5 bases). Trimming stripped 0 bases from V and 4 bases from J, with 13 bases between. This CDR3 contains 15 residues. Per germline, CDR1 SGHRS and CDR2 YFSETQ. Based on the CDR3 plus reference TRBV5-1 and TRBJ1-1, the full variable domain is KAGVTQTPRYLIKTRGQQVTLSCSPISGHRSVSWYQQTPGQGLQFLFEYFSETQRNKGNFPGRFSGRQFSNSRSEMNVSTLELGDSALYLCASSLGGRVATEAFFGQGTRLTVV.

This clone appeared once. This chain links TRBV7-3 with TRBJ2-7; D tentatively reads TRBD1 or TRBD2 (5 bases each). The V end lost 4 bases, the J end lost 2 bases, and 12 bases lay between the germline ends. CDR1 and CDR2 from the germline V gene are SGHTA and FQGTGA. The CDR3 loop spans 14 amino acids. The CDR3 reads CASSSGPGAYEQYF. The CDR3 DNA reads TGTGCCAGCAGCTCGGGACCTGGGGCCTACGAGCAGTACTTC.